A selection of T cell receptor beta chains follows, all from one sample in a study of T cell responses to AZD1222 COVID-19 vaccine. The method was immunoSEQ multiplex PCR; TCRdb's version includes in-frame clones alone and lacks a portion of them. The repertoire consists of about 86,000 clones, with around 90% occurring once and the leading ten covering about 2.9%. The material sequenced was peripheral blood, taken on day 0 of AZD1222 vaccination. The receptors come from an adult in good health. The CDR3 runs from the conserved cysteine through the conserved F or W. The D gene is left open where the match is weak. Some rows mark clone size as missing; the rest say once, few, many or name a class of expanded clone.

>TRBJ1-5|TRBV10-2|-|TRBD1
TGCGCCAGCAGTGATAGACAGGGCTACAATCAGCCCCAGCATTTT
CASSDRQGYNQPQHF
>TRBJ2-7|TRBV11-2|-|-
TGTGCCAGCAGCTTAGGGAGGGGTTACGAGCAGTACTTC
CASSLGRGYEQYF
>TRBJ2-7|TRBV7-8|-|TRBD2
TGTGCCAGCAGCTGGACTAGCGGGAGTTACGAGCAGTACTTC
CASSWTSGSYEQYF
>TRBJ1-3|TRBV4-1|-|-
TGCGCCAGCAGCCAGGCCCACCTGCTTTTTAACACCATATATTTT
CASSQAHLLFNTIYF
>TRBJ2-2|TRBV27|-|-
TGTGCCAGCAGTCTGGATAACACCGGGGAGCTGTTTTTT
CASSLDNTGELFF
>TRBJ2-3|TRBV27|-|TRBD1
TGTGCCAGCAGTCCCATTCTACCGACAGGGGATCCAGATACGCAGTATTTT
CASSPILPTGDPDTQYF
>TRBJ2-1|TRBV2|-|-
TGTGCCAGCAGTGATCCTATCAGCGGAAACAATGAGCAGTTCTTC
CASSDPISGNNEQFF
>TRBJ2-1|TRBV3-1/TRBV3-2|-|TRBD2
TGTGCCAGCAGCCAAGGTCTAGCGGACTTTGGGTTCTTC
CASSQGLADFGFF
>TRBJ1-2|TRBV6-5|-|-
TGTGCCAGTAAACCTCAGGGGAAGGTTAGCTATGGCTACACCTTC
CASKPQGKVSYGYTF
>TRBJ2-3|TRBV27|-|-
TGTGCCAGCAGTTCCGGATTGGGAGGGGGTAACACAGATACGCAGTATTTT
CASSSGLGGGNTDTQYF
>TRBJ1-5|TRBV27|-|-
TGTGCCAGCAGTTTACACAGGGAAGGCAATCAGCCCCAGCATTTT
CASSLHREGNQPQHF
>TRBJ2-3|TRBV9|-|TRBD2
TGTGCCAGCAGCTCCTCTGGGACTAGCGGGAGGGTAGGCACAGATACGCAGTATTTT
CASSSSGTSGRVGTDTQYF
>TRBJ1-6|TRBV6-4|-|-
TGTGCCAGCAGTGACCACGGCACCACGAATTCACCCCTCCACTTT
CASSDHGTTNSPLHF
>TRBJ2-2|TRBV4-1|-|-
TGCGCCAGCAGCCAAACCGGGACCTCGAACACCGGGGAGCTGTTTTTT
CASSQTGTSNTGELFF
>TRBJ1-1|TRBV27|-|TRBD1
TGTGCCAGCAGTTTAGACAGGGCGGACACTGAAGCTTTCTTT
CASSLDRADTEAFF
>TRBJ1-2|TRBV27|-|-
TGTGCCAGCAGCAAGACAACGAACTATGGCTACACCTTC
CASSKTTNYGYTF
>TRBJ2-2|TRBV11-3|-|-
TGTGCCAGCAGCTCAAGGTTGGCCGGGGAGCTGTTTTTT
CASSSRLAGELFF
>TRBJ1-2|TRBV19|-|TRBD1
TGTGCCAGTAGTTCAAGGACAGGGATGAGCTATGGCTACACCTTC
CASSSRTGMSYGYTF
>TRBJ1-1|TRBV27|-|-
TGTGCCAGCAAAGGTCAGGGGATAGCTGAAGCTTTCTTT
CASKGQGIAEAFF
>TRBJ1-1|TRBV29-1|once|-
TGCAGCGTTGGGGTACAGGGAATCACTGAAGCTTTCTTT
CSVGVQGITEAFF
>TRBJ1-5|TRBV5-8|-|TRBD1
TGTGCCAGCAGCCCTGGACAGGGACCTCAGCCCCAGCATTTT
CASSPGQGPQPQHF
>TRBJ1-2|TRBV19|-|TRBD1
TGTGCCAGTAGTATAAAGAGGGGGCCATACGGCTACACCTTC
CASSIKRGPYGYTF
>TRBJ2-7|TRBV27|-|-
TGTGCCAGTACGGACGGGTCCTACGAGCAGTACTTC
CASTDGSYEQYF
>TRBJ1-6|TRBV7-2|-|-
TGTGCCAGCAGCTTACTCCTGGGCCCCCTCCACTTT
CASSLLLGPLHF
>TRBJ1-2|TRBV28|-|-
TGTGCCAGCAGCCAGAACTATGGCTACACCTTC
CASSQNYGYTF
>TRBJ2-5|TRBV5-1|-|TRBD2
TGCGCCAGCAGCTCCCGGACCAGACTAGCGGGAGGCCGAACGGAGACCCAGTACTTC
CASSSRTRLAGGRTETQYF
>TRBJ2-2|TRBV15|-|-
TGTGCCACCAGCAGGGGGGGGAACACCGGGGAGCTGTTTTTT
CATSRGGNTGELFF
>TRBJ2-5|TRBV12-3/TRBV12-4|-|-
TGTGCCAGCAGCCCAACAGGGGAGACCCAGTACTTC
CASSPTGETQYF
>TRBJ1-1|TRBV4-1|-|-
TGCGCCAGCAGCCAAGATCCGGGCAGGGCGAACACTGAAGCTTTCTTT
CASSQDPGRANTEAFF
>TRBJ2-7|TRBV3-1/TRBV3-2|-|TRBD1
TGTGCCAGCAGCCACTTGACAGGGGAAGGCGAGCAGTACTTC
CASSHLTGEGEQYF
>TRBJ1-1|TRBV12-3/TRBV12-4|-|-
TGTGCCAGCACCCTCCTAAAGGACACTGAAGCTTTCTTT
CASTLLKDTEAFF
>TRBJ2-1|TRBV6-1|once|TRBD2
TGTGCCAGCAGTGAAGAGGGAGGGGCCAACCCGCGGTTCTTC
CASSEEGGANPRFF
>TRBJ2-1|TRBV11-3|-|-
TGTGCCAGCAGCTTAGGAGGGACTCCCACCTACAATGAGCAGTTCTTC
CASSLGGTPTYNEQFF
>TRBJ1-2|TRBV12-5|-|TRBD1
TGTGCTAGTGGTTTTGATACAGGACAGGGGGTTGGCTACACCTTC
CASGFDTGQGVGYTF
>TRBJ2-1|TRBV3-1/TRBV3-2|-|TRBD2
TGTGCCAGCAGCCAGGCCGGAAGCGGGAGGCTCAATGAGCAGTTCTTC
CASSQAGSGRLNEQFF
>TRBJ1-6|TRBV18|few|-
TGTGCCAGCTCACCTGGGCAGGGATATAATTCACCCCTCCACTTT
CASSPGQGYNSPLHF
>TRBJ1-1|TRBV6-5|-|-
TGTGCCAGCAGTTACTCGAGGGGGAGCGCTGAAGCTTTCTTT
CASSYSRGSAEAFF
>TRBJ1-2|TRBV30|-|TRBD1
TGTGCCTGGAGTGTACAGGGGTATGGCTACACCTTC
CAWSVQGYGYTF
>TRBJ1-1|TRBV5-8|-|-
TGTGCCAGCAGCTTGAATGATTGGGGAATGAACACTGAAGCTTTCTTT
CASSLNDWGMNTEAFF
>TRBJ2-7|TRBV28|-|TRBD1
TGTGCCAGCAGTTTGGGGACAGGGTACTCCTACGAGCAGTACTTC
CASSLGTGYSYEQYF
>TRBJ2-2|TRBV6-5|-|-
TGTGCCAGTAAAGAAACCGGGGAGCTGTTTTTT
CASKETGELFF
>TRBJ2-7|TRBV5-1|-|-
TGCGCCAGCAGCTCTAACTACGAGCAGTACTTC
CASSSNYEQYF
>TRBJ1-5|TRBV3-1/TRBV3-2|-|-
TGTGCCAGCAGCCAAGGAGAGAGCAGCCAGCATTTT
CASSQGESSQHF
>TRBJ2-7|TRBV19|-|-
TGTGCCAGTAGTATAGGCTACGAGCAGTACTTC
CASSIGYEQYF
>TRBJ1-1|TRBV5-5|once|-
TGTGCCAGCAGCTACACGGGGGGTGAGAACACTGAAGCTTTCTTT
CASSYTGGENTEAFF
>TRBJ2-5|TRBV3-1/TRBV3-2|-|-
TGTGCCAGCAGCCAGAGGAGGGCCGGGGAGACCCAGTACTTC
CASSQRRAGETQYF
>TRBJ2-7|TRBV28|-|-
TGTGCCAGCAGGGCTGGACAACGCTCTAACGAGCAGTACTTC
CASRAGQRSNEQYF
>TRBJ2-7|TRBV3-1/TRBV3-2|-|TRBD2
TGTGCCAGTTGCGGGGAGGGGAACTTCTCCTACGAGCAGTACTTC
CASCGEGNFSYEQYF
>TRBJ2-1|TRBV7-9|-|TRBD1
TGTGCCAGCAGCCCGCCGGGACAGCAATCCTACAATGAGCAGTTCTTC
CASSPPGQQSYNEQFF
>TRBJ1-2|TRBV5-1|-|-
TGCGCCAGCAGCTTGCGGGAGCCTAACTATGGCTACACCTTC
CASSLREPNYGYTF
>TRBJ1-2|TRBV19|-|-
TGTGCCAGTAGCTCGCAAGGGGGGCAATATGGCTACACCTTC
CASSSQGGQYGYTF
>TRBJ1-4|TRBV6-5|-|TRBD1
TGTGCCAGCGTACAGGGGAGGTCTAATGAAAAACTGTTTTTT
CASVQGRSNEKLFF
>TRBJ2-1|TRBV9|once|TRBD2
TGTGCCAGCAGCCGCGGACTAGCGGGAACCTCTCGTGGTGAGCAGTTCTTC
CASSRGLAGTSRGEQFF
>TRBJ1-1|TRBV10-2|once|-
TGCGCCAGCAGTGGAAATGAGGGTCGAGTTTTT
CASSGNEGRVF
>TRBJ2-7|TRBV11-2|-|-
TGTGCCAGCAGCCCAAAGTTTTCCTACGAGCAGTACTTC
CASSPKFSYEQYF
>TRBJ1-2|TRBV28|few|TRBD1
TGTGCCAGCAGTCCCGGGACAGCTAACTATGGCTACACCTTC
CASSPGTANYGYTF
>TRBJ1-1|TRBV10-1|-|TRBD1
TGCGCCAGCAGACCCGATGGGACAGGGAACACTGAAGCTTTCTTT
CASRPDGTGNTEAFF